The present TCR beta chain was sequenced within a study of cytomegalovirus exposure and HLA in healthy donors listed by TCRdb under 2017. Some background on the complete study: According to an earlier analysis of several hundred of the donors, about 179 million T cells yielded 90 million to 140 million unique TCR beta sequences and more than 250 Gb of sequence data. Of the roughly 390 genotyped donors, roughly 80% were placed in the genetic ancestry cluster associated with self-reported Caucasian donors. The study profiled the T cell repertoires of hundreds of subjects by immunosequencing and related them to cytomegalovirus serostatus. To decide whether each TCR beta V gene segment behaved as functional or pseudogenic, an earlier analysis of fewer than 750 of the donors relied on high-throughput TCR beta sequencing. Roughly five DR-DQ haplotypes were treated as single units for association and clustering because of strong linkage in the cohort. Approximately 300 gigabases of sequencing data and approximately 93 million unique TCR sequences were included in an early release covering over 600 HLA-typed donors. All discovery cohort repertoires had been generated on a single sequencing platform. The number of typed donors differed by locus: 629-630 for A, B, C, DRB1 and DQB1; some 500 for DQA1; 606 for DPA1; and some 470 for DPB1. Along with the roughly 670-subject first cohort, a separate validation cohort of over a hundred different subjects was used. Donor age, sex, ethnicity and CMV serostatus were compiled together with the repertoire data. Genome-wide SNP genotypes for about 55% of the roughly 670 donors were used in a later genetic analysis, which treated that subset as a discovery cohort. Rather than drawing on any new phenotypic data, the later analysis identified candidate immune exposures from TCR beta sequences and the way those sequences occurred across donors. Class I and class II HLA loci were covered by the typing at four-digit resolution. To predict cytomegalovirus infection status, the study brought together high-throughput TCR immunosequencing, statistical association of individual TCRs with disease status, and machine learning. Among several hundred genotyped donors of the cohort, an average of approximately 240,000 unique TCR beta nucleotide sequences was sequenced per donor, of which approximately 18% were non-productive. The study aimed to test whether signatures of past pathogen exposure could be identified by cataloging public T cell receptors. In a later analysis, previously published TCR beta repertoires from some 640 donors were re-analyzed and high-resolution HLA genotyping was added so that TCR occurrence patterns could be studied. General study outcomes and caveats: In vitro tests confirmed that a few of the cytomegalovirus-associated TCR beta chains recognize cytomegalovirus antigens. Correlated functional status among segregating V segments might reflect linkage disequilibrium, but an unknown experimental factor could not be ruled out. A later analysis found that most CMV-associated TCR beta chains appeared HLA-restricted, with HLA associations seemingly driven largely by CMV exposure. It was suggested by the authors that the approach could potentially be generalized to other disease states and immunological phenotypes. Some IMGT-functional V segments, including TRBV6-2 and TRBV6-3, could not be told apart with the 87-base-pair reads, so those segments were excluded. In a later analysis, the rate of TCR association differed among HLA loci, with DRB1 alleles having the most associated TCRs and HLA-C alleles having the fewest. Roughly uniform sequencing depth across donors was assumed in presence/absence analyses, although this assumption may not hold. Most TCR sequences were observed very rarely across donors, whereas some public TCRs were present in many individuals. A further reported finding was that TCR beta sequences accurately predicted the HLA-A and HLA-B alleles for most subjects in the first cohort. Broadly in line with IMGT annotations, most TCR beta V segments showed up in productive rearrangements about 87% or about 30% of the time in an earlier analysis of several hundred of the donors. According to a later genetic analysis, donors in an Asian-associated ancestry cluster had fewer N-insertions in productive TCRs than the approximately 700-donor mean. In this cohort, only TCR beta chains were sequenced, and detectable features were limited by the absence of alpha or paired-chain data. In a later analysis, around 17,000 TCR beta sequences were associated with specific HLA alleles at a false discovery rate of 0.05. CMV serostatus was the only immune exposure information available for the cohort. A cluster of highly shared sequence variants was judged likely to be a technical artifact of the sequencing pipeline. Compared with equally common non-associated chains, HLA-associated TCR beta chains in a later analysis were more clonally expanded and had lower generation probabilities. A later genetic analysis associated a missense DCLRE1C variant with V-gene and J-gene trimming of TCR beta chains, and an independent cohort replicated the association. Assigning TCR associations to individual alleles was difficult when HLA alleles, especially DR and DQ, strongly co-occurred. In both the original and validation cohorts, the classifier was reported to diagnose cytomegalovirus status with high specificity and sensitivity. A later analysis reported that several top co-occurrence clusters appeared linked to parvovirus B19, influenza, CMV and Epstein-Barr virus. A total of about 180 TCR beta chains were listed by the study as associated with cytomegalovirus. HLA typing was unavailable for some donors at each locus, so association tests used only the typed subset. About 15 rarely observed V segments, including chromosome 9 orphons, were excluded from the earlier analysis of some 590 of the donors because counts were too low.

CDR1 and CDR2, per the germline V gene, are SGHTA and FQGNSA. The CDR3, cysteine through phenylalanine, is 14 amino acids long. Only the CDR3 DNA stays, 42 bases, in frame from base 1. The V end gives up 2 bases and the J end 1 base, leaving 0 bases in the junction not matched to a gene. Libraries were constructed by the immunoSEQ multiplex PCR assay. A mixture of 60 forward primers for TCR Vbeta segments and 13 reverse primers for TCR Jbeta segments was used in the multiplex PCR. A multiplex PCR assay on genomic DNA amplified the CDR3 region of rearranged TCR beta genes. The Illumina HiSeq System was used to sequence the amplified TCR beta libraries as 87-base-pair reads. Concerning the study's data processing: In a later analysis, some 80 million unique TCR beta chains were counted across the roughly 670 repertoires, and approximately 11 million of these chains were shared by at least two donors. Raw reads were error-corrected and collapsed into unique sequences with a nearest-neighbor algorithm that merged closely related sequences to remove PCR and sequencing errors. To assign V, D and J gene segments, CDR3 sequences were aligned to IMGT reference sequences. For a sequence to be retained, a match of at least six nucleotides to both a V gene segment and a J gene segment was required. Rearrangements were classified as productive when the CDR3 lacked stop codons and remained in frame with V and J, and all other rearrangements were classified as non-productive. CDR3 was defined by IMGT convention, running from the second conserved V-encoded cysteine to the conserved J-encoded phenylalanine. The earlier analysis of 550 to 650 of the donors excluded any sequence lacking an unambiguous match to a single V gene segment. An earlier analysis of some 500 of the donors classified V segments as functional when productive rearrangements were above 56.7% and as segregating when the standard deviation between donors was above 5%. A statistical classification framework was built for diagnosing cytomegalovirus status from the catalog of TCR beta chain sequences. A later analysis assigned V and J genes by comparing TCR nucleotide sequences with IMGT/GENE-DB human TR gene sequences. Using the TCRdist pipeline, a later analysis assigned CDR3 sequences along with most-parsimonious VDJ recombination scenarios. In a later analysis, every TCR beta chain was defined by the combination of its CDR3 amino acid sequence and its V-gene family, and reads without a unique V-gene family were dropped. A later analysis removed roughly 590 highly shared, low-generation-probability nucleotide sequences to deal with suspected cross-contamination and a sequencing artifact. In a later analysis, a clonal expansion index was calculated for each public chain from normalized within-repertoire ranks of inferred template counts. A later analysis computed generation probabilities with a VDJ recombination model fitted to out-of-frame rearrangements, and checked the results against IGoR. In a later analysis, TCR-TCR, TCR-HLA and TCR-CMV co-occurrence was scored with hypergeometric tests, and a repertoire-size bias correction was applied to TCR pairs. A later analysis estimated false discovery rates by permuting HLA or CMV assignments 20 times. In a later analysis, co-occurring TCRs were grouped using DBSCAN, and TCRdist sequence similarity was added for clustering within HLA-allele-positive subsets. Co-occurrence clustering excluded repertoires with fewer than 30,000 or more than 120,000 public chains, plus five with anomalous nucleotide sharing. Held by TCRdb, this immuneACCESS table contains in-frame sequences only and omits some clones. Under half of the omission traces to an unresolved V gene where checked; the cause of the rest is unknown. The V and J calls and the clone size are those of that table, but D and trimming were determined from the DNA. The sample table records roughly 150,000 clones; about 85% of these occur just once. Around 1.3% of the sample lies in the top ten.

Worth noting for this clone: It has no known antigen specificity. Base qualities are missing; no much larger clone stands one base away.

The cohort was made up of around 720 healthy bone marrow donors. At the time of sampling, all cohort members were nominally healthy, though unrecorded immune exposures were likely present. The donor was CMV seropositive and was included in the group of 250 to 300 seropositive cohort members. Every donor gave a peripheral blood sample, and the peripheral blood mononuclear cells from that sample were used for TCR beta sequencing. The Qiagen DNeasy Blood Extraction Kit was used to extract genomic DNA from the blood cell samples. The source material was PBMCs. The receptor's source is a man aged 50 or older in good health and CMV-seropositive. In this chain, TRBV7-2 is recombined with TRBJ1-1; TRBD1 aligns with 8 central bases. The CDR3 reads CASSLTGGNTEAFF. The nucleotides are TGTGCCAGCAGCTTAACAGGGGGGAACACTGAAGCTTTCTTT.